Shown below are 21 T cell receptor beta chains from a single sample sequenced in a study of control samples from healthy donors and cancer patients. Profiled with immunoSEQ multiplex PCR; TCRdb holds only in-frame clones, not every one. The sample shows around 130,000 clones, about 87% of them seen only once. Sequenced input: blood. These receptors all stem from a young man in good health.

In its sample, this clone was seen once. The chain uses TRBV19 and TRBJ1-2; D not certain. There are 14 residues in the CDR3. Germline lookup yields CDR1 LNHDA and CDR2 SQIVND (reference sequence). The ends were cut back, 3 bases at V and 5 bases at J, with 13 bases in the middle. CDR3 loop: CASSITGTAYGYTF. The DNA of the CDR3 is TGTGCCAGTAGTATTACCGGTACCGCGTATGGCTACACCTTC.

The CDR3 bases are TGTGCCAGCAGTGATCGCGACAGGGGTTCCGGCTACACCTTC. Its protein is CASSDRDRGSGYTF. This chain uses TRBV6-1 with TRBJ1-2; 8 nucleotides align to TRBD1. J gave up 8 bases and V 3 bases, and 8 bases lay outside the gene matches. The germline gives CDR1 MNHNS, CDR2 SASEGT. CDR3 length equals 14 residues.

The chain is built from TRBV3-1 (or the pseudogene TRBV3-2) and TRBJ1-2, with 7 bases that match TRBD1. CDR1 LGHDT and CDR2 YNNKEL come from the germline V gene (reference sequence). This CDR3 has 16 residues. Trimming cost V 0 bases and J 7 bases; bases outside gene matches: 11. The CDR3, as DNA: TGTGCCAGCAGCCAAGATCTCGAGACAGGGCTTTTTGGCTACACCTTC. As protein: CASSQDLETGLFGYTF.

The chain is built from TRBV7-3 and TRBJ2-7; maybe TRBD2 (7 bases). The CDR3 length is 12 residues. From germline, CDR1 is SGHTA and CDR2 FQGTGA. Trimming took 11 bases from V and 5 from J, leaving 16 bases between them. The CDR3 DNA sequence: TGTGCCGAGGGGGGGCTCGCCCACGAGCAGTACGTC. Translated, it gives CAEGGLAHEQYV.

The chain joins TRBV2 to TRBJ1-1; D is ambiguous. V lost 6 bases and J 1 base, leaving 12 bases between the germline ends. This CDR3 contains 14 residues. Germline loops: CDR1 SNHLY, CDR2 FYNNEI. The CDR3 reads CASSVIVGNTEAFF. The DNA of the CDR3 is TGTGCCAGCAGCGTTATTGTGGGGAACACTGAAGCTTTCTTT.

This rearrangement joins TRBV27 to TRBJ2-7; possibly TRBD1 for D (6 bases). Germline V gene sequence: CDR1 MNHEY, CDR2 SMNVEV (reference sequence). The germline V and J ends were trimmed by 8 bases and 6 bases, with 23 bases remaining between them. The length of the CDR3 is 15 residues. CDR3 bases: TGTGCCAGCCGCCCGCGAGGGGACAAGAACTTCGAGCAGTACTTC. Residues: CASRPRGDKNFEQYF.

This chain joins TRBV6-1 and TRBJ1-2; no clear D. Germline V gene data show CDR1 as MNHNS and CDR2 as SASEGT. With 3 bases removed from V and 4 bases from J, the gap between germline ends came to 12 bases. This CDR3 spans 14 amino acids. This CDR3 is CASSDRGLSYGYTF. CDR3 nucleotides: TGTGCCAGCAGTGACCGGGGATTGAGCTATGGCTACACCTTC.

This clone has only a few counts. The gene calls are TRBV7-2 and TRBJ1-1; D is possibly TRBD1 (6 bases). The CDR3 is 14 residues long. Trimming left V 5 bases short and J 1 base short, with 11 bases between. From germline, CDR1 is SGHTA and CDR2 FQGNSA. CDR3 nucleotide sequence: TGTGCCAGCAGCCTACAGGGAACGAACACTGAAGCTTTCTTT. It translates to CASSLQGTNTEAFF.

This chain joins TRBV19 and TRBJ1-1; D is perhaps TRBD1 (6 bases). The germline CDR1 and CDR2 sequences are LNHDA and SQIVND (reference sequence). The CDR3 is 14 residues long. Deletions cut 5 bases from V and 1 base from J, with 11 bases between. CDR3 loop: CASSVGQRNTEAFF. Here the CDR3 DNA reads TGTGCCAGTAGTGTCGGACAGCGGAACACTGAAGCTTTCTTT.

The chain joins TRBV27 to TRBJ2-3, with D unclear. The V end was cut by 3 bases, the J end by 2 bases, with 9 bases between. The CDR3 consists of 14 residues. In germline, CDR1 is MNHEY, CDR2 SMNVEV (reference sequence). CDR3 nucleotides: TGTGCCAGCAGTTTTGGACCAAACACAGATACGCAGTATTTT. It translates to CASSFGPNTDTQYF.

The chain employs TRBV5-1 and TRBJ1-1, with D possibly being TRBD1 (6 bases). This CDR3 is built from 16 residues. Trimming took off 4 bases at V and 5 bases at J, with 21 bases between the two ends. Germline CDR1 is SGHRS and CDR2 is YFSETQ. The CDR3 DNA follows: TGCGCCAGCAGCCTCCGACAGGCCCTCTTGGGGACTGAAGCTTTCTTT. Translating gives CASSLRQALLGTEAFF.

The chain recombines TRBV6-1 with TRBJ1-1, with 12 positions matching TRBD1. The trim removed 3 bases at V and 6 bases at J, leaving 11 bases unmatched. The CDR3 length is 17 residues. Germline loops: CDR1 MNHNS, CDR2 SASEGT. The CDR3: CASSESPSGTGGAEAFF. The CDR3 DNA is TGTGCCAGCAGTGAGTCACCCAGCGGGACAGGGGGCGCTGAAGCTTTCTTT.

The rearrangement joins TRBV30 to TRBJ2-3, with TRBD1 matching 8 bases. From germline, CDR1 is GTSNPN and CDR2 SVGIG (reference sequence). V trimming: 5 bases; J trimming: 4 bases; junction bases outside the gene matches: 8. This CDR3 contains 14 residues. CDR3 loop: CAWGRTGGPDTQYF. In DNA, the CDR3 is TGTGCCTGGGGGCGTACAGGGGGGCCAGATACGCAGTATTTT.

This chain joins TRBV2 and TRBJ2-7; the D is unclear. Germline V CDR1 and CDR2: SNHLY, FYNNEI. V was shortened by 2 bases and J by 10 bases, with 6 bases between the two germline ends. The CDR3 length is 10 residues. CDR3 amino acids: CASSEQGQYV. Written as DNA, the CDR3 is TGTGCCAGCAGTGAACAAGGACAGTACGTC.

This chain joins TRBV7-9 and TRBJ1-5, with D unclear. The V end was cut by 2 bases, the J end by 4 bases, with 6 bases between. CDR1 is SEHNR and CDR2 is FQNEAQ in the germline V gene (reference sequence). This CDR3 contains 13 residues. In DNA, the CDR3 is TGTGCCAGCAGCTTATCGGGTAATCAGCCCCAGCATTTT. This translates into CASSLSGNQPQHF. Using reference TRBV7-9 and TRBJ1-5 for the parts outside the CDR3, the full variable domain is DTGVSQNPRHKITKRGQNVTFRCDPISEHNRLYWYRQTLGQGPEFLTYFQNEAQLEKSRLLSDRFSAERPKGSFSTLEIQRTEQGDSAMYLCASSLSGNQPQHFGDGTRLSIL.

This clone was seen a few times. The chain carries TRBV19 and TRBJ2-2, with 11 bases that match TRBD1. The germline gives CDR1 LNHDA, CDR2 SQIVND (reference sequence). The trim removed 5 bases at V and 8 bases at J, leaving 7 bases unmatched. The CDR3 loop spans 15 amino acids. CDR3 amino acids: CASSFSGTGGGELFF. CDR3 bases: TGTGCCAGTAGTTTCTCCGGGACAGGGGGTGGGGAGCTGTTTTTT.

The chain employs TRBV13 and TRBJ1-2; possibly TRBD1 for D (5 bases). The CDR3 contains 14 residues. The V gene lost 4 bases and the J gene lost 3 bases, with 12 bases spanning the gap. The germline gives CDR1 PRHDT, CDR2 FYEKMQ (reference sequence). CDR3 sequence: CASSSVGGDYGYTF. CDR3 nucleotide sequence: TGTGCCAGCAGCTCTGTTGGAGGGGACTATGGCTACACCTTC.

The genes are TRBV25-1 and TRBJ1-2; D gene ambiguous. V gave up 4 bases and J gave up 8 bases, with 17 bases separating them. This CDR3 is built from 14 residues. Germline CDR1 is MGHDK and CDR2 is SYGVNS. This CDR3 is CASSGTGSYWGYTF. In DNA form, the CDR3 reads TGTGCCAGCAGTGGGACTGGGTCGTACTGGGGCTACACCTTC.

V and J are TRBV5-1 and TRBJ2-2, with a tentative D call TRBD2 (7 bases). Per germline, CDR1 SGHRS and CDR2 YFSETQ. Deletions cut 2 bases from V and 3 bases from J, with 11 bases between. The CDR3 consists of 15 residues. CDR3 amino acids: CASSFGGLYTGELFF. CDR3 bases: TGCGCCAGCAGCTTCGGGGGGCTATACACCGGGGAGCTGTTTTTT. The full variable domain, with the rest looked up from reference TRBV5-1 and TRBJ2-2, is KAGVTQTPRYLIKTRGQQVTLSCSPISGHRSVSWYQQTPGQGLQFLFEYFSETQRNKGNFPGRFSGRQFSNSRSEMNVSTLELGDSALYLCASSFGGLYTGELFFGEGSRLTVL.

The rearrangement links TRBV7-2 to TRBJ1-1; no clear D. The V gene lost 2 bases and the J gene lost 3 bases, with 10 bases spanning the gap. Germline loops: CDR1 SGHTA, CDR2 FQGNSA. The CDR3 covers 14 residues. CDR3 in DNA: TGTGCCAGCAGCTTATTATCAGAGGACACTGAAGCTTTCTTT. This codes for CASSLLSEDTEAFF.

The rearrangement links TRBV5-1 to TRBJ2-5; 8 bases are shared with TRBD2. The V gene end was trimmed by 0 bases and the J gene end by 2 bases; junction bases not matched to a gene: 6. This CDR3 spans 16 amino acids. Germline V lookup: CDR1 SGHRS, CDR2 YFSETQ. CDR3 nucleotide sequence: TGCGCCAGCAGCTTGGGTAGCGGGGCCCGTCAAGAGACCCAGTACTTC. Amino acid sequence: CASSLGSGARQETQYF.